These 10 T cell receptor beta chains share one sample of origin, sequenced in a study of regulatory T cells in long-lasting Graves disease. Arm-PCR of CDR3 regions and iRepertoire HTBI primers were used to build TCR beta libraries. In TCRdb, the multiplex PCR reads were re-called with MiXCR into one record per CDR3 protein. Of approximately 490,000 distinct CDR3 sequences in the sample, 15% to 20% are singletons; the top ten hold 9.5% to 15%. The time point: newly diagnosed GD, antithyroid drugs for less than 3 months. Construction of the TCR library relied on RNA isolated from PBMCs. The same sample was also studied in work on T cells in Graves' hyperthyroidism and ophthalmopathy.

This specimen was peripheral blood mononuclear cells (PBMCs), taken at new diagnosis, from a patient treated with antithyroid drugs. Receptors were obtained from a man aged 35 to 55 with Graves disease.

This clonotype was seen repeatedly, ten times or more. V is TRBV28 and J is TRBJ2-1; no definite D call. Germline values: CDR1 MDHEN, CDR2 SYDVKM. V lost 4 bases and J lost 4, with 8 bases in between. The CDR3 length is 13 residues. CDR3 sequence (DNA): TGTGCCAGCAGTTCGGTGGGATACAATGAGCAGTTCTTC. This sequence encodes CASSSVGYNEQFF.

V usage is TRBV10-3 and J usage is TRBJ1-1; the D gene is possibly TRBD1 (6 bases). Germline V gene lookup returns CDR1 ENHRY and CDR2 SYGVKD. This CDR3 is built from 12 residues. Trimming took off 3 bases at V and 9 bases at J, with 11 bases between the two ends. The CDR3 DNA reads as TGTGCCATCAGTGATGTTGGGGGCAAAGCTTTCTTT. Translated, it gives CAISDVGGKAFF.

Ten or more counts support this clonotype. The chain joins TRBV20-1 to TRBJ1-1; no clear D gene. Deletions cut 0 bases from V and 9 bases from J, with 23 bases between. The length of the CDR3 is 16 residues. CDR1 DFQATT and CDR2 SNEGSKA come from the germline V gene (reference sequence). CDR3 sequence (DNA): TGCAGTGCTAGAGATCGGCATGGTAGCAGTCGTAGTCAAGCTTTCTTT. It yields the protein CSARDRHGSSRSQAFF.

Comment on this clonotype: Given a much more abundant clone one base away, this may be a read error. The genes are TRBV2 and TRBJ2-5; TRBD1 matches at 7 bases. This CDR3 region has 15 residues. Germline V CDR1 and CDR2: SNHLY, FYNNEI. The junction had 12 bases not matched to a gene; V was cut back by 6 bases and J by 5 bases. CDR3 bases: TGTGCCAGCAGGAACAACAGGGGCTCATGGGAGACCCAGTACTTC. It codes for CASRNNRGSWETQYF.

This clonotype occurred many times. The chain employs TRBV20-1 and TRBJ1-1, with D possibly TRBD1 on 6 matching bases. The CDR3 contains 17 residues. V gave up 1 base and J gave up 0 bases, with 18 bases separating them. Germline assignment: CDR1 DFQATT and CDR2 SNEGSKA (reference sequence). CDR3 in amino acids: CSARAGQLPSMNTEAFF. The CDR3, as DNA: TGCAGTGCTAGAGCAGGACAGCTCCCTTCGATGAACACTGAAGCTTTCTTT.

There are many counts of this clonotype. Its ends do not fully match the called genes, so a read error is possible. This rearrangement joins TRBV5-1 to TRBJ2-1, with D hard to call. Per germline, CDR1 SGHRS and CDR2 YFSETQ. The CDR3 length is 13 residues. CDR3 in amino acids: CASSSGPRDEQFF. CDR3 sequence (DNA): TGTGCCAGCAGTTCCGGCCCTAGGGATGAGCAGTTCTTC.

V and J are TRBV10-3 and TRBJ2-2, with TRBD1 identical over 7 bases. Germline assignment: CDR1 ENHRY and CDR2 SYGVKD. This CDR3 is built from 13 residues. The V gene end was trimmed by 11 bases and the J gene end by 1 base; junction bases not matched to a gene: 4. The CDR3 DNA reads TGTGCCGTCCGGGACAGGAACACCGGGGAGCTGTTTTTT. It is translated as CAVRDRNTGELFF.

This clonotype was counted many times. The chain employs TRBV14 and TRBJ2-5; D perhaps matches TRBD2 (6 bases). The CDR3 has 14 amino acids. The germline V gene encodes CDR1 SGHDN and CDR2 FVKESK. V was cut by 2 bases and J by 6 bases, with 13 bases left in between. CDR3 DNA: TGTGCCAGCAGCCAAAAAGGAGGGTTGAAGACCCAGTACTTC. Protein product: CASSQKGGLKTQYF.

Only a few counts were recorded for this clonotype. The rearrangement links TRBV28 to TRBJ1-5; D call uncertain. There are 15 residues in the CDR3. Germline-derived CDR1 and CDR2 are MDHEN and SYDVKM. V gave up 5 bases and J gave up 4 bases, with 15 bases separating them. The chain's CDR3 is CASSPPDGKNQPQHF. The DNA for the CDR3 is TGTGCCAGCAGTCCCCCGGACGGTAAAAATCAGCCCCAGCATTTT.

This clonotype was detected many times. CDR3 in DNA: TGTGCCAGCAGTTTAGGGCGGAGCCCAAGAGGAGATACGCAGTATTTT. It codes for CASSLGRSPRGDTQYF. The chain joins TRBV27 to TRBJ2-3; D remains unclear. Trimming left V 2 bases short and J 5 bases short, with 17 bases between. The germline V gene encodes CDR1 MNHEY and CDR2 SMNVEV (reference sequence). The CDR3 extends over 16 amino acids.